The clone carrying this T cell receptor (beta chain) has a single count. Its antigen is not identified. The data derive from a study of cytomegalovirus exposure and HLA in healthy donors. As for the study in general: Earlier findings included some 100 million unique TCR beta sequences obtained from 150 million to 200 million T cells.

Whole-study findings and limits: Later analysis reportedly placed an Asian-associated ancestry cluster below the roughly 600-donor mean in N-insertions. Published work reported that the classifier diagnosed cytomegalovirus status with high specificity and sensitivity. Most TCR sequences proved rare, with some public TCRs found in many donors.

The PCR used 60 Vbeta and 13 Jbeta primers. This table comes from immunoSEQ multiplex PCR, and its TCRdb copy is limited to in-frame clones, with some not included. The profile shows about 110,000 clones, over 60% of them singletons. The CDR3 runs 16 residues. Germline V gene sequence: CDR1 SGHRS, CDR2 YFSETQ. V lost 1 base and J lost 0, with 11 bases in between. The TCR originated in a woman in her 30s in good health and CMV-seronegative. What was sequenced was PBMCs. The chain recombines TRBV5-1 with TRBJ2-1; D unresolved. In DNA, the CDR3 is TGCGCCAGCAGCTTGCTAGAAGAGAGCTCCTACAATGAGCAGTTCTTC. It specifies CASSLLEESSYNEQFF.